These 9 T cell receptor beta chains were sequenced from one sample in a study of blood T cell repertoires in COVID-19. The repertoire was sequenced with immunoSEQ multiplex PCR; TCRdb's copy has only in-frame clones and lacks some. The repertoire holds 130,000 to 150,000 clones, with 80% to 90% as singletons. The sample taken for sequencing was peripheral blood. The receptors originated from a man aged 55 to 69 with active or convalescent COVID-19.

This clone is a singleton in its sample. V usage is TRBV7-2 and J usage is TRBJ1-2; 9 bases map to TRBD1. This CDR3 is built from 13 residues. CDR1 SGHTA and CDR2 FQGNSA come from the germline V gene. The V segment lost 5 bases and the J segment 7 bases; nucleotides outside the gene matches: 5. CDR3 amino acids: CASSMGQGVGYTF. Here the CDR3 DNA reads TGTGCCAGCAGCATGGGACAGGGAGTTGGCTACACCTTC.

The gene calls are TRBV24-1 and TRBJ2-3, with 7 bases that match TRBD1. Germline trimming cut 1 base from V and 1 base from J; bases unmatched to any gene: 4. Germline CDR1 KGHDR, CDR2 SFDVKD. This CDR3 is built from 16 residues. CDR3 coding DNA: TGTGCCACCAGTGATTTCAGAGGGGGCGGCACAGATACGCAGTATTTT. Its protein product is CATSDFRGGGTDTQYF.

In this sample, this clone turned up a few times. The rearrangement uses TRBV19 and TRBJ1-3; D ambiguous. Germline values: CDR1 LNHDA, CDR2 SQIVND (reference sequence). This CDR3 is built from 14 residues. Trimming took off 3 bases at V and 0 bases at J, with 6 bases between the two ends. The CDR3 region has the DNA TGTGCCAGTAGTATTGATAGCTCTGGAAACACCATATATTTT. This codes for CASSIDSSGNTIYF.

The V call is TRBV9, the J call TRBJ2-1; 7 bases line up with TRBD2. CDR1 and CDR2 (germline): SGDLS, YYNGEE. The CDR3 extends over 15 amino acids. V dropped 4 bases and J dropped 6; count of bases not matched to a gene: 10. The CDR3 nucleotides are TGTGCCAGCAGCCTTGGACACGCGGGAGCCAATGAGCAGTTCTTC. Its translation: CASSLGHAGANEQFF.

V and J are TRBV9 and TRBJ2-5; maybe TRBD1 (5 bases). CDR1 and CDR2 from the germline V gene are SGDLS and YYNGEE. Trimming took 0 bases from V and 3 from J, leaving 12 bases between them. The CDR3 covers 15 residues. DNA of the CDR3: TGTGCCAGCAGCGTAGCGGCAGGGATGGAAGAGACCCAGTACTTC. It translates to CASSVAAGMEETQYF.

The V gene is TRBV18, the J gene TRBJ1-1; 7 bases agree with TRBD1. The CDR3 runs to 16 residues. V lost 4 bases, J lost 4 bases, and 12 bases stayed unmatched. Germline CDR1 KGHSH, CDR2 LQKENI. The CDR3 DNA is TGTGCCAGCTCACTAAACAGGGGTCAGTTGGGCACTGAAGCTTTCTTT. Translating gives CASSLNRGQLGTEAFF.

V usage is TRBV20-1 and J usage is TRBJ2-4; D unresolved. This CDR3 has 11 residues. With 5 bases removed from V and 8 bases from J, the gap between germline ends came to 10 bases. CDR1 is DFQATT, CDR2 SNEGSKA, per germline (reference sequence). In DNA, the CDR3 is TGCAGTGCTTCCTTGGTAGACATTCAGTACTTC. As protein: CSASLVDIQYF.

This chain's CDR3 is CASSPLPADTQYF. The CDR3 nucleotides read TGTGCCAGCAGTCCCCTTCCCGCGGATACGCAGTATTTT. This chain uses TRBV12-3 or TRBV12-4 with TRBJ2-3; D unclear. CDR3 length: 13 amino acids. Deletions cut 5 bases from V and 6 bases from J, with 12 bases between.

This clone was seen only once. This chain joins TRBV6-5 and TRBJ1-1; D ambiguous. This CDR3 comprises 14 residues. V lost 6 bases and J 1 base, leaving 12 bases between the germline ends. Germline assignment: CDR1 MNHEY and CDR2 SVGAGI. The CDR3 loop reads CASSFRSKNTEAFF. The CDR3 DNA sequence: TGTGCCAGCAGCTTTAGATCGAAGAACACTGAAGCTTTCTTT.